Below are 23 T cell receptor beta chains sequenced from a single sample in a study of T cell responses to AZD1222 COVID-19 vaccine. Sequencing used immunoSEQ multiplex PCR; TCRdb keeps in-frame clones, though not all of them. The sample shows approximately 130,000 clones, approximately 90% of them seen only once. Sequenced material: peripheral blood, taken 28 days after the second AZD1222 dose. These receptors were collected from an adult who received the AZD1222 COVID-19 vaccine.

As to this clone: One junction end disagrees with the germline gene, perhaps due to a read error. V gene TRBV7-2 combines with J gene TRBJ1-2; tentative D call: TRBD1 (5 bases). CDR1 is SGHTA and CDR2 is FQGNSA in the germline V gene. The CDR3 has 15 amino acids. The CDR3 DNA sequence: TGTGCCAGCAGCTTAGTAGCAGGGATGGATAATGGCCACACCTTC. As protein: CASSLVAGMDNGHTF.

The J gene is TRBJ2-2, the V gene TRBV4-2; D might be TRBD1 or TRBD2, each matching 5 bases. The germline V gene has CDR1 LGHNA and CDR2 YNFKEQ. V was pared by 0 bases and J by 2 bases, with 10 bases between. This CDR3 region has 16 residues. The CDR3 here is CASSQDYRDNTGELFF. CDR3 nucleotide sequence: TGTGCCAGCAGCCAAGATTATAGGGACAACACCGGGGAGCTGTTTTTT.

The J gene is TRBJ2-7, the V gene TRBV27; tentatively, D is TRBD1 or TRBD2 (5 bases each). There are 14 residues in the CDR3. Germline-derived CDR1 and CDR2 are MNHEY and SMNVEV (reference sequence). Trimming stripped 3 bases from V and 2 bases from J, with 11 bases between. Here the CDR3 DNA reads TGTGCCAGCAGTTTTGGGACCGCTGCCTACGAGCAGTACTTC. It yields the protein CASSFGTAAYEQYF.

The chain uses TRBV7-2 and TRBJ2-7; either TRBD1 or TRBD2 may fit D (6 bases each). The CDR3 is made up of 15 amino acids. Germline CDR1 SGHTA, CDR2 FQGNSA. Trimming took off 4 bases at V and 4 bases at J, with 17 bases between the two ends. CDR3 DNA: TGTGCCAGCAGCTCATCGGGGGCCCTCTATTACGAGCAGTACTTC. Translating gives CASSSSGALYYEQYF.

This clone was observed once. The chain employs TRBV29-1 and TRBJ2-3; 7 nucleotides match TRBD2. The V and J ends lost 4 bases and 6 bases, in that order; junction bases with no gene match: 7. The length of the CDR3 is 13 residues. Per germline, CDR1 SQVTM and CDR2 ANQGSEA. CDR3 sequence reads: CSVAPGLSDTQYF. Here the CDR3 DNA reads TGCAGCGTTGCCCCGGGACTATCGGATACGCAGTATTTT.

V usage is TRBV5-4 and J usage is TRBJ2-3, with 15 bases lining up with TRBD2. The V gene's germline CDR1 is SGHNT and CDR2 YYREEE (reference sequence). V was pared by 5 bases and J by 1 base, with 11 bases of the junction left unmatched. The CDR3 length is 19 residues. The CDR3 sequence: CASSFPGTSGRYRTDTQYF. The CDR3 nucleotides read TGTGCCAGCAGTTTCCCCGGGACTAGCGGGAGGTATCGCACAGATACGCAGTATTTT.

The rearrangement uses TRBV6-2 or TRBV6-3 and TRBJ2-3, with D perhaps TRBD2 (7 bases). The CDR3 is 12 residues long. CDR1 and CDR2 from the germline V gene are MNHEY and SVGEGT. The V gene lost 0 bases and the J gene lost 15 bases, with 13 bases spanning the gap. CDR3 sequence: CASSYSGGRGYF. DNA for the CDR3: TGTGCCAGCAGTTACTCGGGGGGGCGGGGCTATTTT.

The chain combines TRBV6-5 with TRBJ1-1, with D tentatively TRBD1 (5 bases). Trimming cost V 2 bases and J 6 bases, with 13 bases left between them. The CDR3 is made up of 14 amino acids. Germline CDR1 and CDR2: MNHEY and SVGAGI. CDR3 region: CASSYGWGEAEAFF. CDR3 nucleotide sequence: TGTGCCAGCAGTTACGGCTGGGGCGAGGCTGAAGCTTTCTTT.

The gene calls are TRBV30 and TRBJ1-2; TRBD1 is a possible D gene (5 bases). Looked up from germline, CDR1 is GTSNPN and CDR2 is SVGIG (reference sequence). V gave up 5 bases and J gave up 2 bases, with 9 bases separating them. The CDR3 is 12 amino acids. CDR3 DNA sequence: TGTGCCTGGGTAACAGGAAACTATGGCTACACCTTC. It is translated as CAWVTGNYGYTF. The full variable domain, with the rest looked up from reference TRBV30 and TRBJ1-2, is SQTIHQWPATLVQPVGSPLSLECTVEGTSNPNLYWYRQAAGRGLQLLFYSVGIGQISSEVPQNLSASRPQDRQFILSSKKLLLSDSGFYLCAWVTGNYGYTFGSGTRLTVV.

The chain links TRBV12-3 or TRBV12-4 to TRBJ1-5; no clear D. This CDR3 is 11 amino acids long. Trimming stripped 4 bases from V and 12 bases from J, with 10 bases between. CDR3 coding DNA: TGTGCCAGCAGTTCGGGGTCTCACCAGCATTTT. The encoded protein is CASSSGSHQHF.

A word on this clone: A junction end diverges from the germline sequence, so it may reflect a read error. The genes are TRBV7-2 and TRBJ1-1; TRBD1 agrees at 8 bases. CDR1 is SGHTA and CDR2 is FQGNSA in the germline V gene. This CDR3 comprises 14 residues. The CDR3 reads CASSFYLQGAEAFF. The CDR3 nucleotides read TGTGCCAGCAGCTTTTACCTCCAGGGGGCTGAGGCTTTCTTT.

The chain combines TRBV10-2 with TRBJ2-1, with 8 bases aligning to TRBD2. Germline V gene lookup returns CDR1 WSHSY and CDR2 SAAADI. The CDR3 is 15 amino acids. V was clipped by 0 bases and J by 8 bases; unmatched bases: 6. CDR3 sequence (DNA): TGCGCCAGCAGTGAGTCGTTCGGGGGGGCTGATGAGCAGTTCTTC. It codes for CASSESFGGADEQFF.

This chain connects TRBV6-6 to TRBJ1-6; a possible D gene is TRBD1 (6 bases). This CDR3 has 14 residues. Between the trimmed V and J ends, which lost 2 bases and 9 bases, there was a span of 11 bases. Germline CDR1 reads MNHNY; CDR2 reads SVGAGI (reference sequence). CDR3 sequence reads: CASSYGGAASPLHF. As DNA, the CDR3 is TGTGCCAGCAGTTACGGGGGGGCGGCTTCACCCCTCCACTTT.

V usage is TRBV18 and J usage is TRBJ2-2; tentative D call: TRBD2 (6 bases). The ends were cut back, 0 bases at V and 6 bases at J, with 8 bases in the middle. Germline lookup yields CDR1 KGHSH and CDR2 LQKENI. The CDR3 covers 14 residues. The CDR3 region is CASSPPGRSGELFF. The CDR3 coding sequence is TGTGCCAGCTCACCACCGGGGAGGTCCGGGGAGCTGTTTTTT.

The rearrangement links TRBV10-2 to TRBJ1-2, with D maybe TRBD1 (5 bases). Trimming left V 8 bases short and J 3 bases short, with 13 bases between. CDR1 and CDR2 (germline): WSHSY, SAAADI. The CDR3 totals 13 residues. The CDR3 loop reads CASRPGHDYGYTF. The CDR3 DNA reads TGCGCCAGCCGTCCCGGACACGACTATGGCTACACCTTC.

This chain links TRBV4-2 with TRBJ1-1, with D uncertain. With 0 bases removed from V and 4 bases from J, the gap between germline ends came to 12 bases. This CDR3 spans 15 amino acids. CDR1 LGHNA and CDR2 YNFKEQ come from the germline V gene. The CDR3 nucleotides read TGTGCCAGCAGCCAAGATAGGCAGAGAGGCACTGAAGCTTTCTTT. Amino acids: CASSQDRQRGTEAFF.

The chain's CDR3 is CASSYATADQPQHF. The CDR3 region has the DNA TGTGCCAGCAGTTACGCAACAGCTGATCAGCCCCAGCATTTT. The chain carries TRBV6-2 or TRBV6-3 and TRBJ1-5, with no clear D. Trimming took off 2 bases at V and 5 bases at J, with 10 bases between the two ends. The CDR3 is 14 amino acids. Germline-derived CDR1 and CDR2 are MNHEY and SVGEGT.

This clone was recorded only once. The J gene is TRBJ2-5, the V gene TRBV6-1, with D hard to call. The V end lost 1 base, the J end lost 5 bases, and 5 bases lay between the germline ends. CDR3 size: 12 residues. Germline V CDR1 and CDR2: MNHNS, SASEGT. CDR3 loop: CASSEVWETQYF. The CDR3 DNA reads as TGTGCCAGCAGTGAAGTGTGGGAGACCCAGTACTTC.

The chain carries TRBV6-6 and TRBJ2-4; 9 nucleotides align to TRBD1. This CDR3 spans 16 amino acids. J was trimmed by 4 bases and V by 7 bases; bases with no gene match: 11. The germline V gene encodes CDR1 MNHNY and CDR2 SVGAGI (reference sequence). CDR3 DNA sequence: TGTGCCAGCAAATCCACAGGGGGCGGGGGTAAAAACATTCAGTACTTC. Amino acids: CASKSTGGGGKNIQYF.

This clone was counted once. The chain recombines TRBV4-1 with TRBJ2-7, with 9 bases identical to TRBD1. The J segment lost 5 bases and the V segment lost 5 bases, leaving 13 bases of the junction unmatched. CDR1 and CDR2 (germline): MGHRA, YSYEKL. There are 16 residues in the CDR3. CDR3 residues: CASSYTAGTGFNEQYF. DNA of the CDR3: TGCGCCAGCAGCTACACGGCCGGGACAGGGTTTAACGAGCAGTACTTC.

The chain employs TRBV18 and TRBJ2-5; D not resolved. Trimming stripped 3 bases from V and 4 bases from J, with 15 bases between. The CDR3 length is 15 residues. Germline V gene data show CDR1 as KGHSH and CDR2 as LQKENI. In DNA, the CDR3 is TGTGCCAGCTCACCCCGGGTCCCGAAAATAGAGACCCAGTACTTC. Translated: CASSPRVPKIETQYF.

This clone has a single count. The V call is TRBV2, the J call TRBJ1-1, with D unclear. Germline assignment: CDR1 SNHLY and CDR2 FYNNEI. The CDR3 contains 13 residues. Trimming pared 4 bases from V and 0 bases from J, leaving 6 bases between. The CDR3 DNA follows: TGTGCCAGCAGTGGAGTTCTGAACACTGAAGCTTTCTTT. It is translated as CASSGVLNTEAFF.

V and J are TRBV5-8 and TRBJ1-2; 7 nucleotides agree with TRBD1. The CDR3 runs to 15 residues. CDR1 is SGHTS and CDR2 is YDEGEE in the germline V gene. The ends lost 4 bases at V and 7 bases at J; junction bases unmatched: 13. The CDR3 sequence is CASSPRQGGWGGYTF. Here the CDR3 DNA reads TGTGCCAGCAGCCCGAGACAGGGTGGATGGGGTGGCTACACCTTC.